Below are 17 T cell receptor beta chains sequenced from a single sample in a study of cytomegalovirus exposure and HLA in healthy donors. It was with 60 Vbeta and 13 Jbeta primers that the PCR ran. Measured with immunoSEQ multiplex PCR; TCRdb has only the in-frame clones, and not every one. The table includes around 230,000 clones, approximately 84% detected once. Input material: PBMCs. All receptors derive from a girl aged 2 to 10 in good health and CMV-seronegative.

The rearrangement links TRBV6-8 to TRBJ2-4; 11 bases map to TRBD2. This CDR3 has 19 residues. V trimming: 6 bases; J trimming: 0 bases; junction bases outside the gene matches: 13. Per the germline V gene, CDR1 is MNHGY and CDR2 is SAAAGT. The DNA for the CDR3 is TGTGCCAGCAGGTACCTTAGCGGGAGGGCCCCTCTAGCCAAAAACATTCAGTACTTC. This translates into CASRYLSGRAPLAKNIQYF.

The genes are TRBV28 and TRBJ1-2, with 10 bases lining up with TRBD1. From germline, CDR1 is MDHEN and CDR2 SYDVKM. V was clipped by 3 bases and J by 2 bases; unmatched bases: 6. The CDR3 totals 16 residues. The CDR3 sequence: CASSFLDRGPNYGYTF. CDR3 DNA: TGTGCCAGCAGTTTCCTCGACAGGGGGCCAAACTATGGCTACACCTTC.

The chain combines TRBV19 with TRBJ1-1, with a possible D match to TRBD1 (5 bases). Germline CDR1 and CDR2: LNHDA and SQIVND (reference sequence). The CDR3 is 14 amino acids. Trimming took 7 bases from V and 4 from J, leaving 16 bases between them. The CDR3 loop reads CASKIGGGGTEAFF. The CDR3 nucleotides read TGTGCCAGTAAAATTGGGGGAGGAGGCACTGAAGCTTTCTTT.

CDR3 nucleotide sequence: TGCAGCGTTGGGAGGGAAGCCACTGAAGCTTTCTTT. This codes for CSVGREATEAFF. This chain connects TRBV29-1 to TRBJ1-1, with D unclear. With 4 bases removed from V and 4 bases from J, the gap between germline ends came to 10 bases. CDR1 and CDR2 from the germline V gene are SQVTM and ANQGSEA. The CDR3 has 12 amino acids.

The V and J genes are TRBV30 and TRBJ2-7, with D possibly being TRBD1 (5 bases). Trimming stripped 5 bases from V and 4 bases from J, with 12 bases between. The CDR3 loop spans 12 amino acids. Germline CDR1 reads GTSNPN; CDR2 reads SVGIG (reference sequence). The CDR3 DNA is TGTGCCTGGGGTCAGGGAATATACGAGCAGTACTTC. Translated, it gives CAWGQGIYEQYF.

The chain is built from TRBV10-2 and TRBJ2-7; 9 nucleotides line up with TRBD2. J was trimmed by 2 bases and V by 0 bases; bases with no gene match: 5. CDR1 WSHSY and CDR2 SAAADI come from the germline V gene. The CDR3 totals 16 residues. CDR3 sequence (DNA): TGCGCCAGCAGTGAGTCGTGGCTAGCGGGACCCTACGAGCAGTACTTC. It is translated as CASSESWLAGPYEQYF.

The chain joins TRBV7-8 to TRBJ2-1; TRBD2 aligns across 9 bases. This CDR3 comprises 15 residues. V lost 3 bases to trimming and J lost 2 bases; unmatched junction nucleotides: 2. The germline CDR1 and CDR2 sequences are SGHVS and FQNEAQ. The CDR3 protein is CASSLREGPYNEQFF. CDR3 nucleotides: TGTGCCAGCAGCTTGCGGGAGGGCCCCTACAATGAGCAGTTCTTC.

The chain uses TRBV15 and TRBJ1-2; D gene ambiguous. Germline V gene sequence: CDR1 LNHNV, CDR2 YYDKDF (reference sequence). The CDR3 consists of 17 residues. V gave up 1 base and J gave up 4 bases, with 19 bases separating them. For the CDR3, the DNA is TGTGCCACCAGCAGAGTGGTTAAGGCGGGGTTACGCTATGGCTACACCTTC. It encodes CATSRVVKAGLRYGYTF.

This chain joins TRBV23-1 and TRBJ2-1; 10 bases align to TRBD1. TRBV23-1 is labeled an ORF, and its function is uncertain. V gave up 4 bases and J gave up 8 bases; unmatched junction bases: 8. CDR3 length: 15 amino acids. CDR3: CASSPRDRGVHEQFF. The CDR3 nucleotides read TGCGCCAGCAGTCCCCGGGACAGGGGAGTTCATGAGCAGTTCTTC.

The rearrangement uses TRBV7-9 and TRBJ2-1, with no clear D. The CDR3 consists of 12 residues. Germline V gene sequence: CDR1 SEHNR, CDR2 FQNEAQ (reference sequence). V lost 2 bases and J lost 9, with 8 bases in between. The CDR3 loop is CASSLLAGEQFF. Here the CDR3 DNA reads TGTGCCAGCAGCTTATTGGCTGGTGAGCAGTTCTTC.

The V and J genes are TRBV30 and TRBJ2-5; 13 bases line up with TRBD2. The CDR3 contains 17 residues. CDR1 GTSNPN and CDR2 SVGIG come from the germline V gene (reference sequence). J gave up 5 bases and V 2 bases, and 11 bases lay outside the gene matches. The CDR3 sequence: CAWSLIRTSGSRETQYF. For the CDR3, the DNA is TGTGCCTGGAGTCTAATCCGGACTAGCGGGAGCAGGGAGACCCAGTACTTC.

This chain links TRBV12-5 with TRBJ2-5; 13 positions match TRBD2. The CDR3 contains 16 residues. CDR1 is LGHNT and CDR2 is FRNRAP in the germline V gene. V was pared by 5 bases and J by 0 bases, with 3 bases of the junction left unmatched. The CDR3, as DNA: TGTGCTAGTGGTCCCGGACTAGCGGGAGACCAAGAGACCCAGTACTTC. As protein: CASGPGLAGDQETQYF.

The chain couples TRBV5-4 to TRBJ1-3, with D perhaps TRBD1 (5 bases). The CDR3 has 15 amino acids. V lost 3 bases and J lost 0, with 10 bases in between. The germline CDR1 and CDR2 sequences are SGHNT and YYREEE (reference sequence). The DNA of the CDR3 is TGTGCCAGCAGCTCAGAGACAGTCTCTGGAAACACCATATATTTT. Protein product: CASSSETVSGNTIYF. Variable domain in full (rest from reference TRBV5-4 and TRBJ1-3): ETGVTQSPTHLIKTRGQQVTLRCSSQSGHNTVSWYQQALGQGPQFIFQYYREEENGRGNFPPRFSGLQFPNYSSELNVNALELDDSALYLCASSSETVSGNTIYFGEGSWLTVV.

V and J are TRBV25-1 and TRBJ1-1, with D unclear. This CDR3 comprises 15 residues. Germline V gives CDR1 MGHDK, CDR2 SYGVNS. V dropped 1 base and J dropped 5 bases, with 14 bases sitting between them. The CDR3 here is CASSESRVLGTEAFF. Written as DNA, the CDR3 is TGTGCCAGCAGTGAATCGAGGGTTTTGGGGACTGAAGCTTTCTTT. The complete variable domain, with remaining parts taken from reference TRBV25-1 and TRBJ1-1, reads EADIYQTPRYLVIGTGKKITLECSQTMGHDKMYWYQQDPGMELHLIHYSYGVNSTEKGDLSSESTVSRIRTEHFPLTLESARPSHTSQYLCASSESRVLGTEAFFGQGTRLTVV.

The V call is TRBV7-6, the J call TRBJ2-1; D may be TRBD2 (5 bases). Germline CDR1 is SGHVS and CDR2 is FNYEAQ. Between the trimmed V and J ends, which lost 3 bases and 0 bases, there was a span of 9 bases. The CDR3 is 15 amino acids. CDR3 DNA sequence: TGTGCCAGCAGCTTGGAGGCAACCTCCTACAATGAGCAGTTCTTC. Its translation is CASSLEATSYNEQFF.

The CDR3 protein is CASESYNEQFF. CDR3 DNA: TGTGCCAGTGAGAGCTACAATGAGCAGTTCTTC. The chain uses TRBV6-5 and TRBJ2-1, with D uncertain. Germline CDR1 reads MNHEY; CDR2 reads SVGAGI. The CDR3 consists of 11 residues. V was shortened by 9 bases and J by 3 bases, with 6 bases between the two germline ends.

This chain links TRBV7-8 with TRBJ1-3; TRBD1 agrees at 9 bases. The CDR3 consists of 18 residues. The J segment lost 2 bases and the V segment lost 6 bases, leaving 14 bases of the junction unmatched. Per germline, CDR1 SGHVS and CDR2 FQNEAQ. CDR3 amino acids: CASRDTGTGMGAGNTIYF. The CDR3 bases are TGTGCCAGCAGAGATACCGGGACAGGGATGGGAGCTGGAAACACCATATATTTT.